This T cell receptor (beta chain) was found in a study of T cell repertoires in aging, cancer and after chemotherapy (dated by TCRdb to between 2017 and 2020). About the investigation overall: Donors spanned six age groups from 30 or younger to 70 or older, with at least three individuals per group. Peripheral blood TCR beta repertoires from healthy donors and cancer patients were profiled to examine immunoaging and T cell reconstitution after chemotherapy. The full dataset contained millions of TCR reads. The cohort comprised 218 cancer patients, over 90 with hematological and fewer than 140 with solid cancers, plus 95 healthy donors as a reference group. TCR repertoires from healthy donor controls were recorded over periods of several months to years and showed clear clonal overlap between repeated samplings. Summary of the overall study and its limitations: The authors noted that the repertoire data do not allow conclusions about immunological memory after chemotherapy. Median generation probability increased over the chemotherapy interval in both cancer cohorts, suggesting repertoire reconstitution through rebound thymic output. Untreated patients with hematological or solid cancers showed significantly lower blood TCR diversity and higher clonality than age-matched healthy donors. In healthy donors, the drop in TCR diversity with age came mainly from a loss of richness, whereas in cancer patients a loss of evenness also played a part.

Rearranged TRB sequences spanning V, D and J segments were amplified by multiplex touch-down PCR using a mixed TRB-A/B primer pool. Illumina adapters and sample indices were attached to the amplicons in two consecutive PCR reactions using Phusion HS II polymerase. The amplicons were purified from gel with the NucleoSpin Gel and PCR Clean-up kit and then assessed with Qubit and an Agilent 2100 Bioanalyzer. Sequencing of the libraries was done on an Illumina MiSeq with paired-end, single-indexed 600-cycle runs. Regarding the original processing steps: TRB sequences were processed with MiXCR versions 2.12 and 3.0.5. Each unique CDR3 nucleotide sequence was counted as one clone, and only productive sequences with at least two reads were retained. The repertoire metrics were Shannon diversity, evenness, clonality (calculated as one minus evenness), and diversity profiles parameterized by alpha from 0 to 5. The IGoR algorithm was used to calculate generation probabilities of clones in the paired pre- and post-chemotherapy samples. Using fastp trimming at Q25 and MiXCR clonotype assembly, TCRdb reanalyzed the public sequencing data and kept in-frame beta chains. Each CDR3 protein appears once, grouped with its most common genes and DNA. The V and J calls follow TCRdb's processing rather than the paper's. The sample table records some 11,000 distinct CDR3 sequences; around 30% of these occur just once. Jointly, the top ten make up around 3% of the sample.

TCR beta rearrangements were amplified from genomic DNA isolated from peripheral blood, not from sorted cells or RNA. Reading the germline V gene (reference sequence) gives CDR1 LNHDA and CDR2 SQIVND. There are 15 amino acids in the CDR3, from cysteine to phenylalanine inclusive. The kept DNA is CDR3 alone, 45 bases in frame from the first base. Trimming leaves V shorter by 5 bases and J shorter by 4 bases, with the junction holding 9 bases beyond the gene matches. This clonotype showed up just a few times. Its antigen remains unidentified. Per-base qualities were not stored, and no clone one base away is much larger.

Sequencing was performed on blood. The source of this sequence is a human donor in good health. Rearrangement joined TRBV19 to TRBJ1-2; TRBD1 aligns with 8 central bases. The CDR3 corresponds to CASSDSGGGPYGYTF. The DNA reads TGTGCCAGTAGTGATTCAGGGGGCGGCCCCTATGGCTACACCTTC. The full variable domain, with segments outside the CDR3 supplied by the reference TRBV19 and TRBJ1-2 proteins, appears as DGGITQSPKYLFRKEGQNVTLSCEQNLNHDAMYWYRQDPGQGLRLIYYSQIVNDFQKGDIAEGYSVSREKKESFPLTVTSAQKNPTAFYLCASSDSGGGPYGYTFGSGTRLTVV.